One and the same sample provided the 6 T cell receptor beta chains below, sequenced in a study of T cells expressing NK-cell markers. TCRdb reprocessed the 5' RACE reads and reports one entry per CDR3 protein, with no DNA. The sample data list fewer than 400,000 distinct CDR3 sequences. The sample was blood T cells: a sorted CD56 or NKG2C T cell subset, CD4+ or CD8+ T cells, or bulk PBMC T cells (not recorded which). These receptors were taken from a woman in her forties or fifties in good health.

CDR3 protein: CASSDGLDLIQYF. The chain combines TRBV2 with TRBJ2-4; without DNA, the TCRdb call of TRBD2 cannot be checked. The CDR3 spans 13 residues. The germline V gene encodes CDR1 SNHLY and CDR2 FYNNEI.

This rearrangement joins TRBV12-3 or TRBV12-4 to TRBJ2-7; TCRdb lists TRBD1, though no DNA is available to test this call. The CDR3 extends over 15 amino acids. This CDR3 reads CASSLGTGTQGAQYF.

The V gene is TRBV29-1, the J gene TRBJ2-5; TCRdb calls TRBD2, which cannot be checked without DNA. Germline V CDR1 and CDR2: SQVTM, ANQGSEA. This CDR3 contains 13 residues. Here the CDR3 reads CSVAGRVQETQYF.

The V and J genes are TRBV4-2 and TRBJ2-7; the TCRdb D gene call, TRBD2, has no DNA to confirm it. Germline assignment: CDR1 LGHNA and CDR2 YNFKEQ. The CDR3 totals 16 residues. The chain's CDR3 is CASSQDRVAYEYEQYF.

The chain has TRBV18 and TRBJ2-5. Germline loops: CDR1 KGHSH, CDR2 LQKENI. This CDR3 spans 14 amino acids. This CDR3 is CASSPKATQETQYF.

The chain joins TRBV7-3 to TRBJ2-2; with no DNA, the TCRdb D assignment of TRBD1 cannot be verified. The CDR3 length is 15 residues. Germline V gene lookup returns CDR1 SGHTA and CDR2 FQGTGA. The CDR3 sequence is CASSERGRNTGELFF.